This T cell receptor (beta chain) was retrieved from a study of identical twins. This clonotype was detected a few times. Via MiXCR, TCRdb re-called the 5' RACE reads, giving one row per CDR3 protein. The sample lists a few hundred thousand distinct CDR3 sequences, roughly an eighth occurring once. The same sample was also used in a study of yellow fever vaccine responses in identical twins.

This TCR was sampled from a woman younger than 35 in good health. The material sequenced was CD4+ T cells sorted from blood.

This chain's CDR3 is CAISESTPGAGGSGELFF. The CDR3 DNA sequence: TGTGCCATCAGTGAGTCGACTCCAGGAGCGGGAGGGTCCGGGGAGCTGTTTTTT. The chain has TRBV10-3 and TRBJ2-2, with 10 bases fitting TRBD2. The CDR3 has 18 residues. V was clipped by 0 bases and J by 6 bases; unmatched bases: 10. The germline V gene encodes CDR1 ENHRY and CDR2 SYGVKD.